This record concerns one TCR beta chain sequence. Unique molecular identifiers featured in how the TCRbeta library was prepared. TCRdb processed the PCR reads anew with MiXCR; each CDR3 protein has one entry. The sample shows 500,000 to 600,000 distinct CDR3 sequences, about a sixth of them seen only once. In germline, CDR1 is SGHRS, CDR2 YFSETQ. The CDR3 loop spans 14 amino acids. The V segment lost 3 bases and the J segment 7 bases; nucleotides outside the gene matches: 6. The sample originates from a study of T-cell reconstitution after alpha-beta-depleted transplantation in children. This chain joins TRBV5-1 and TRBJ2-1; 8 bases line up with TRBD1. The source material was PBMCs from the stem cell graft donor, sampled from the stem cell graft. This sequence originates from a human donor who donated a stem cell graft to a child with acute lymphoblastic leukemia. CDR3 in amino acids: CASSSWTGMNEQFF. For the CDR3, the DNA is TGCGCCAGCAGCTCCTGGACAGGGATGAATGAGCAGTTCTTC.